These 30 T cell receptor beta chains were sequenced from one sample in a study of Graves' ophthalmopathy and Graves' hyperthyroidism. The sequenced template was RNA, covering the TCR beta CDR3 region. HTBI-primed first-round RT-PCR preceded second-round multiplex PCR. TCRdb reprocessed the multiplex PCR reads with MiXCR, giving one entry per CDR3 protein. Among roughly 480,000 distinct CDR3 sequences listed, about 15% were seen once. The sample comprised blood. All receptors derive from a woman younger than 45 with Graves' ophthalmopathy.

This clonotype appeared a few times. This rearrangement joins TRBV6-1 to TRBJ1-1; 10 bases are a match to TRBD1. CDR1 is MNHNS, CDR2 SASEGT, per germline. The CDR3 contains 16 residues. After removal of 5 bases from V and 5 bases from J, the junction contained 11 bases not matched to a gene. The CDR3 bases are TGTGCCAGCAGTCATACCCGGGACAGGGGTTGGACTGAAGCTTTCTTT. It yields the protein CASSHTRDRGWTEAFF.

This clonotype was counted ten times or more. The V call is TRBV12-3 or TRBV12-4, the J call TRBJ1-5; a weak D match, TRBD1 (6 bases). This CDR3 is 14 amino acids long. V was cut by 6 bases and J by 3 bases, with 12 bases left in between. The CDR3 nucleotides read TGTGCCAGCAGCCCACAGGGTCCCAATCAGCCCCAGCATTTT. The encoded protein is CASSPQGPNQPQHF.

This clonotype appeared many times. This chain connects TRBV6-5 to TRBJ2-4; TRBD2 aligns across 10 bases. CDR3 length: 16 residues. Germline lookup yields CDR1 MNHEY and CDR2 SVGAGI. V lost 2 bases, J lost 2 bases, and 3 bases stayed unmatched. DNA of the CDR3: TGTGCCAGCAGTTACCGGACTAGCGGAACCAAAAACATTCAGTACTTC. It specifies CASSYRTSGTKNIQYF.

This clonotype was counted many times. The V and J genes are TRBV15 and TRBJ1-2; no clear D. Trimming shortened V by 3 bases and J by 3 bases, and 23 bases separated the two germline ends. Looked up from germline, CDR1 is LNHNV and CDR2 is YYDKDF (reference sequence). The CDR3 covers 18 residues. The CDR3 DNA follows: TGTGCCACCAGCAGCCGTATTCAATCCTGGGGAGGTGACTATGGCTACACCTTC. Translated: CATSSRIQSWGGDYGYTF.

This chain uses TRBV29-1 with TRBJ2-4, with TRBD2 matching 10 bases. V dropped 6 bases and J dropped 14; count of bases not matched to a gene: 16. Germline CDR1 SQVTM, CDR2 ANQGSEA. This CDR3 spans 14 amino acids. CDR3 region: CSVERASGGILKYF. CDR3 DNA: TGCAGCGTGGAGAGGGCTAGCGGGGGCATACTTAAGTACTTC.

Ten or more counts support this clonotype. The chain employs TRBV30 and TRBJ1-2; 10 bases align to TRBD1. The V gene end was trimmed by 6 bases and the J gene end by 2 bases; junction bases not matched to a gene: 6. The CDR3 has 14 amino acids. CDR1 is GTSNPN and CDR2 is SVGIG in the germline V gene (reference sequence). This chain's CDR3 is CACSRTGGNYGYTF. DNA for the CDR3: TGTGCCTGCTCAAGGACAGGGGGGAACTATGGCTACACCTTC.

This clonotype was recorded at least ten times. V is TRBV12-3 or TRBV12-4 and J is TRBJ1-2, with 7 positions matching TRBD1. The CDR3 length is 18 residues. Germline trimming cut 1 base from V and 4 bases from J; bases unmatched to any gene: 15. CDR3 DNA sequence: TGTGCCAGCAGTTTAGTGGGGGCCCGGACAGGTATCCTCTATGGCTACACCTTC. It yields the protein CASSLVGARTGILYGYTF.

This clonotype was detected many times. The V call is TRBV12-3 or TRBV12-4, the J call TRBJ1-1; D may be TRBD1 (6 bases). The V gene lost 7 bases and the J gene lost 3 bases, with 12 bases spanning the gap. This CDR3 comprises 13 residues. The CDR3 DNA follows: TGTGCCAGCATTCCGGACAGCTACACTGAAGCTTTCTTT. Encoded protein: CASIPDSYTEAFF.

This clonotype was detected many times. The rearrangement joins TRBV2 to TRBJ2-7, with 10 bases lining up with TRBD2. Germline CDR1 and CDR2: SNHLY and FYNNEI. Trimming removed 6 bases from V and 2 bases from J; junction bases left unmatched: 7. The CDR3 loop spans 15 amino acids. The chain's CDR3 is CASRVTSGAPYEQYF. The CDR3 DNA reads as TGTGCCAGCAGAGTAACTAGCGGGGCCCCCTACGAGCAGTACTTC.

The rearrangement joins TRBV19 to TRBJ2-4; 11 bases line up with TRBD2. The V gene's germline CDR1 is LNHDA and CDR2 SQIVND (reference sequence). The ends lost 6 bases at V and 2 bases at J; junction bases unmatched: 15. The CDR3 loop spans 19 amino acids. The CDR3 DNA sequence: TGTGCCAGTAGCCCTCTAGCGGGGGGACAACCCTCAACCAAAAACATTCAGTACTTC. Its translation is CASSPLAGGQPSTKNIQYF.

This clonotype has a handful of counts. Possible read error: a much larger clone is one base away. V gene TRBV7-3 combines with J gene TRBJ2-7; 7 bases align to TRBD2. CDR3 size: 13 residues. J gave up 5 bases and V 8 bases, and 9 bases lay outside the gene matches. Germline-derived CDR1 and CDR2 are SGHTA and FQGTGA. Written as DNA, the CDR3 is TGTGCCAGCTGCATCACGGGAGGAAACGAGCAGTACTTC. This sequence encodes CASCITGGNEQYF.

This clonotype was seen ten or more times. This may stem from a read error, because a much larger clone lies one nucleotide away. This sequence joins TRBV12-3 or TRBV12-4 and TRBJ2-7; a weak D match, TRBD1 (5 bases). This CDR3 comprises 14 residues. V lost 3 bases and J 0 bases, leaving 9 bases between the germline ends. CDR3 loop: CASSFGRASYEQYF. In DNA, the CDR3 is TGTGCCAGCAGTTTCGGCAGGGCCTCCTACGAGCAGTACTTC.

This clonotype was detected ten times or more. This chain joins TRBV20-1 and TRBJ2-7, with D perhaps matching TRBD2 (6 bases). The V end was cut by 5 bases, the J end by 0 bases, with 17 bases between. CDR3 length: 15 residues. Germline V lookup: CDR1 DFQATT, CDR2 SNEGSKA (reference sequence). CDR3 nucleotide sequence: TGCAGTGCTCCCGGAGGGGCAGAAAGCTCCTACGAGCAGTACTTC. Its translation is CSAPGGAESSYEQYF.

This clonotype has at least ten counts. The rearrangement joins TRBV2 to TRBJ1-1; 8 nucleotides line up with TRBD1. Germline lookup yields CDR1 SNHLY and CDR2 FYNNEI. Trimming at V came to 6 bases and at J to 4 bases, leaving 7 bases not matched to a gene. This CDR3 comprises 14 residues. The CDR3 coding sequence is TGTGCCAGCAGCGACAGGGGCCGGAGCACTGAAGCTTTCTTT. Its protein is CASSDRGRSTEAFF.

This clonotype was recorded a few times. The genes are TRBV20-1 and TRBJ2-7, with D possibly TRBD2 on 6 matching bases. This CDR3 region has 11 residues. The germline CDR1 and CDR2 sequences are DFQATT and SNEGSKA (reference sequence). The CDR3 loop reads CSGGISYEQYF. CDR3 coding DNA: TGCAGCGGCGGGATTAGCTACGAGCAGTACTTC.

This clonotype was detected many times. The gene calls are TRBV10-3 and TRBJ2-7, with D tentatively TRBD1 (6 bases). This CDR3 has 14 residues. Germline assignment: CDR1 ENHRY and CDR2 SYGVKD. V was pared by 3 bases and J by 2 bases, with 11 bases between. CDR3 coding DNA: TGTGCCATCAGTGAAACGACAGGAGCCTACGAGCAGTACTTC. This encodes CAISETTGAYEQYF.

The chain recombines TRBV5-1 with TRBJ1-2; D possibly corresponds to TRBD1 (6 bases). The CDR3 is 13 amino acids. V lost 4 bases and J lost 4, with 11 bases in between. Germline CDR1 SGHRS, CDR2 YFSETQ. As DNA, the CDR3 is TGCGCCAGCAGCGGAAACAGGGTCTATGGCTACACCTTC. This sequence encodes CASSGNRVYGYTF.

This clonotype was counted at least ten times. The chain couples TRBV12-3 or TRBV12-4 to TRBJ2-6, with TRBD1 matching over 12 bases. V dropped 5 bases and J dropped 4; count of bases not matched to a gene: 6. CDR3 length equals 17 residues. CDR3 sequence: CASSPGQGASGANVLTF. The DNA of the CDR3 is TGTGCCAGCAGTCCGGGACAGGGGGCATCGGGGGCCAACGTCCTGACTTTC.

Ten or more counts support this clonotype. J is TRBJ1-2 and V is TRBV30; the D is unclear. Germline assignment: CDR1 GTSNPN and CDR2 SVGIG (reference sequence). Trimming cost V 7 bases and J 8 bases, with 17 bases left between them. The CDR3 length is 12 residues. CDR3 region: CASGRPSGGYTF. Written as DNA, the CDR3 is TGTGCCTCCGGTAGACCCTCTGGCGGCTACACCTTC.

This chain joins TRBV27 and TRBJ1-3; 7 nucleotides match TRBD1. J lost 0 bases, V lost 2 bases, and 4 bases had no gene match. Germline CDR1 reads MNHEY; CDR2 reads SMNVEV (reference sequence). The CDR3 has 16 amino acids. The DNA for the CDR3 is TGTGCCAGCAGTTTAACAGGGGCCCTCTCTGGAAACACCATATATTTT. Protein: CASSLTGALSGNTIYF.

As concerns this clonotype: The CDR3 end shows no conserved phenylalanine or tryptophan, and so a read error is likely. The chain joins TRBV6-4 to TRBJ2-7; 8 bases map to TRBD1. Per the germline V gene, CDR1 is MRHNA and CDR2 is SNTAGT. The V segment lost 4 bases and the J segment 4 bases; nucleotides outside the gene matches: 9. This CDR3 has 15 residues. CDR3 amino acids: CASSAHQGAGYEQYY. The CDR3 DNA follows: TGTGCCAGCAGTGCTCATCAGGGGGCTGGTTACGAGCAGTACTAC.

This clonotype was recorded a few times. CDR3 amino acids: CASSLELAGGKETQYF. The CDR3 DNA reads as TGTGCCAGCAGCCTTGAACTAGCGGGGGGCAAAGAGACCCAGTACTTC. The gene calls are TRBV9 and TRBJ2-5; 12 bases match TRBD2. Germline loops: CDR1 SGDLS, CDR2 YYNGEE. CDR3 size: 16 residues. V shed 4 bases and J 3 bases; nucleotides not matched to a gene: 7.

This clonotype was recorded many times. The chain uses TRBV20-1 and TRBJ2-7; 9 bases line up with TRBD1. The CDR3 consists of 16 residues. CDR1 and CDR2 (germline): DFQATT, SNEGSKA (reference sequence). V shed 6 bases and J 2 bases; nucleotides not matched to a gene: 14. The CDR3 loop reads CSATTGGAWEAYEQYF. DNA for the CDR3: TGCAGTGCCACTACAGGGGGCGCGTGGGAAGCCTACGAGCAGTACTTC.

This clonotype occurred many times. The chain is built from TRBV7-9 and TRBJ2-7, with TRBD2 matching 10 bases. Per the germline V gene, CDR1 is SEHNR and CDR2 is FQNEAQ (reference sequence). CDR3 length: 14 residues. After removal of 5 bases from V and 5 bases from J, the junction contained 6 bases not matched to a gene. DNA of the CDR3: TGTGCCAGCAGCCCCGCTAGCGGGAGCGACGAGCAGTACTTC. Residues: CASSPASGSDEQYF.

In regard to this clonotype: Being one base from a much bigger clone, this may be a read error. The CDR3 sequence is CASSHLRGGMNTEVFF. The CDR3 bases are TGTGCCAGCTCTCACCTCAGGGGGGGGATGAACACTGAAGTTTTCTTT. The chain joins TRBV6-1 to TRBJ1-1, with TRBD1 matching 7 bases. The CDR3 totals 16 residues. The V gene's germline CDR1 is MNHNS and CDR2 SASEGT.

With regard to this clonotype: A single base separates this from a much larger clone, so it may be a read error. The chain carries TRBV10-3 and TRBJ2-2; TRBD1 might be the D (6 bases). The CDR3 spans 14 residues. Per germline, CDR1 ENHRY and CDR2 SYGVKD. The CDR3 sequence: CAISGDIHTGEPFF. Here the CDR3 DNA reads TGTGCCATCAGTGGGGACATCCACACCGGGGAGCCGTTTTTT.

The table lists this clonotype with many counts. The V and J genes are TRBV12-3 or TRBV12-4 and TRBJ1-2; a possible D gene is TRBD1 (5 bases). The V end lost 5 bases, the J end lost 2 bases, and 15 bases lay between the germline ends. CDR3 size: 15 residues. In DNA form, the CDR3 reads TGTGCCAGCAGTAAAGACAGCTTTGTCAACTATGGCTACACCTTC. This codes for CASSKDSFVNYGYTF.

This clonotype was seen many times. The rearrangement links TRBV12-3 or TRBV12-4 to TRBJ2-2; possible D gene TRBD2, 6 bases. This CDR3 has 15 residues. The V and J ends lost 3 bases and 6 bases respectively, with 14 bases between them. CDR3 sequence (DNA): TGTGCCAGCAGTTTGCCGGGTGGGGAGGCCGGGGAGCTGTTTTTT. The encoded protein is CASSLPGGEAGELFF.

This clonotype has ten or more counts. J is TRBJ1-2 and V is TRBV28, with no clear D. Trimming pared 10 bases from V and 4 bases from J, leaving 13 bases between. Germline-derived CDR1 and CDR2 are MDHEN and SYDVKM. There are 12 residues in the CDR3. This CDR3 is CATAHPIYGYTF. The CDR3 DNA is TGTGCCACCGCGCACCCAATCTATGGCTACACCTTC.

This clonotype was seen many times. This sequence joins TRBV10-3 and TRBJ2-7; D call uncertain. V was cut by 4 bases and J by 1 base, with 14 bases left in between. The CDR3 is made up of 15 amino acids. CDR1 and CDR2 from the germline V gene are ENHRY and SYGVKD. The CDR3 region has the DNA TGTGCCATCAGTGTTTCCCCGGAAGGATCCTACGAGCAGTACTTC. Amino acid sequence: CAISVSPEGSYEQYF.